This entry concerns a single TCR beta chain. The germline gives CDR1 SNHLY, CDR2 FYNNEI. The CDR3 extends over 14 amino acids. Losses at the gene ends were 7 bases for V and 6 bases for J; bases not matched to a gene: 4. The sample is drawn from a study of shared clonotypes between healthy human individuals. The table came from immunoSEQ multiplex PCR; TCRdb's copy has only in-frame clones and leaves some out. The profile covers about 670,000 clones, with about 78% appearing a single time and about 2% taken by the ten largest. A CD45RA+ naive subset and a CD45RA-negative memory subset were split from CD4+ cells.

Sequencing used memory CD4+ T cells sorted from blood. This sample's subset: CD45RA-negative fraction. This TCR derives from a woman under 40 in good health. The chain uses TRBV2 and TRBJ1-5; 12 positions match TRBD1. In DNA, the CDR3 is TGTGCCAGCACCGGGACAGGGGGCTCTCAGCCCCAGCATTTT. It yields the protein CASTGTGGSQPQHF. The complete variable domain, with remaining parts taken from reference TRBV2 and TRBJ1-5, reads EPEVTQTPSHQVTQMGQEVILRCVPISNHLYFYWYRQILGQKVEFLVSFYNNEISEKSEIFDDQFSVERPDGSNFTLKIRSTKLEDSAMYFCASTGTGGSQPQHFGDGTRLSIL.